What follows are 25 T cell receptor beta chains derived from one specimen sequenced in a study of T cell clonality in common variable immunodeficiency. Sequencing used immunoSEQ multiplex PCR; TCRdb keeps in-frame clones, though not all of them. The data list approximately 64,000 clones, none observed once; about 1.7% falls to the top ten. The sample was peripheral blood mononuclear cells. These receptors originate from a person between 18 and 75 years old in good health.

This clone was seen ten or more times. The read ends 3 residues shy of where the CDR3 ends; the end is completed using the germline J gene. The chain recombines TRBV20-1 with TRBJ2-3; 7 nucleotides match TRBD2. The V gene end was trimmed by 1 base and the J gene end by 0 bases; junction bases not matched to a gene: 4. The CDR3 loop spans 15 amino acids. The germline CDR1 and CDR2 sequences are DFQATT and SNEGSKA (reference sequence). The CDR3 region is CSARGAGSSTDTQYF. The part of the CDR3 DNA that was read is TGCAGTGCTAGAGGAGCGGGGTCAAGCACAGATACG.

The table lists this clone with many counts. The read gets to within 3 residues of the CDR3 end, and the germline J gene fills in the rest. The chain is built from TRBV2 and TRBJ1-4, with a possible D match to TRBD1 (6 bases). Germline V lookup: CDR1 SNHLY, CDR2 FYNNEI. This CDR3 is built from 16 residues. The V gene lost 6 bases and the J gene lost 0 bases, with 14 bases spanning the gap. The part of the CDR3 DNA that was read is TGTGCCAGCAGCCCGGAGGGGGTTGCAACTAATGAAAAA. Its protein is CASSPEGVATNEK. The CDR3 as a whole reads CASSPEGVATNEKLFF. Complete variable domain (other parts from reference TRBV2 and TRBJ1-4): EPEVTQTPSHQVTQMGQEVILRCVPISNHLYFYWYRQILGQKVEFLVSFYNNEISEKSEIFDDQFSVERPDGSNFTLKIRSTKLEDSAMYFCASSPEGVATNEKLFFGSGTQLSVL.

This clone was found many times. Read data end 3 residues before the CDR3 end; the end is taken from the germline J gene. This rearrangement joins TRBV20-1 to TRBJ2-7, with 7 positions matching TRBD2. V trimming: 1 base; J trimming: 3 bases; junction bases outside the gene matches: 6. CDR3 size: 14 residues. Germline V gene sequence: CDR1 DFQATT, CDR2 SNEGSKA (reference sequence). The CDR3 spells CSARGGGDYYEQYF. The part of the CDR3 DNA that was read is TGCAGTGCTAGAGGGGGGGGTGACTACTACGAG.

There are many counts of this clone. Read data end 3 residues before the CDR3 end; the end is taken from the germline J gene. The V gene is TRBV12-5, the J gene TRBJ2-5; possible D gene TRBD1, 6 bases. The CDR3 is 15 amino acids. Germline V gives CDR1 LGHNT, CDR2 FRNRAP. V was trimmed by 1 base and J by 2 bases, leaving 11 bases between them. CDR3 in amino acids: CASGLATGAQETQYF. The sequenced CDR3 bases are TGTGCTAGTGGTTTGGCGACAGGAGCGCAAGAGACC.

This clone has a count of ten or more. The read ends 3 residues early relative to the CDR3; the germline J gene fills the gap. V is TRBV5-4 and J is TRBJ1-2; TRBD1 matches at 7 bases. Germline lookup yields CDR1 SGHNT and CDR2 YYREEE (reference sequence). Losses at the gene ends were 0 bases for V and 4 bases for J; bases not matched to a gene: 6. This CDR3 contains 15 residues. The sequenced part of the CDR3 DNA is TGTGCCAGCAGCTTGGAACAGGGGCGCGCCTATGGC. This gives the protein CASSLEQGRAYG. The whole CDR3 protein is CASSLEQGRAYGYTF.

This clone was seen at least ten times. The sequence runs out 3 residues before the end of the CDR3; the remainder is reconstructed from the germline J gene. The chain links TRBV28 to TRBJ2-5; the D gene is possibly TRBD2 (7 bases). Trimming shortened V by 5 bases and J by 0 bases, and 10 bases separated the two germline ends. The CDR3 runs 14 residues. CDR1 MDHEN and CDR2 SYDVKM come from the germline V gene. CDR3 residues: CASSRGGYQETQYF. CDR3 DNA (partial): TGTGCCAGCAGTAGGGGGGGGTACCAAGAGACC.

This clone was counted at least ten times. The CDR3 end lies 3 residues beyond the end of the read and is filled in from the germline J gene. V gene TRBV2 combines with J gene TRBJ2-7; 10 bases match TRBD2. This CDR3 spans 16 amino acids. The germline gives CDR1 SNHLY, CDR2 FYNNEI. V lost 4 bases and J lost 4; bases outside the gene matches: 10. The CDR3 sequence: CASSAPPSGRGYEQYF. CDR3 bases read: TGTGCCAGCAGTGCTCCTCCTAGCGGGAGAGGGTACGAG.

With respect to this clone: The read comes to an end 3 residues before the CDR3 does, leaving the germline J gene to fill in the end. The chain links TRBV18 to TRBJ1-2; no firm D call. The CDR3 length is 12 residues. The germline V gene encodes CDR1 KGHSH and CDR2 LQKENI. The germline V and J ends were trimmed by 2 bases and 3 bases, with 4 bases remaining between them. This CDR3 is CASSPSDYGYTF. CDR3 DNA (partial): TGTGCCAGCTCACCATCCGACTATGGC.

This clone was found many times. The DNA ends 3 residues before the CDR3 does, and the rest of the CDR3 is filled in from the germline J gene. This chain links TRBV12-3 or TRBV12-4 with TRBJ1-1; TRBD1 aligns across 7 bases. Losses at the gene ends were 4 bases for V and 2 bases for J; bases not matched to a gene: 10. The CDR3 has 16 residues. The covered CDR3 bases are TGTGCCAGCAGTTACAGGGGAAGGGCCTTCAACACTGAA. It yields the protein CASSYRGRAFNTE. The CDR3 as a whole reads CASSYRGRAFNTEAFF.

This clone appeared a few times. Just one base apart from a much larger clone, this may be a read error. The observed sequence ends 3 residues before the CDR3 terminus, with the missing tail filled in from the germline J gene. The chain joins TRBV18 to TRBJ2-7; the D call may be TRBD1 or TRBD2 (6 bases each). This CDR3 is 13 amino acids long. Deletions cut 11 bases from V and 5 bases from J, with 19 bases between. Germline loops: CDR1 KGHSH, CDR2 LQKENI. The sequenced part of the CDR3 DNA is TGTGCCGGCCGACGGGAGACAGGTCACGAG. It is translated as CAGRRETGHE. The CDR3 in its entirety is CAGRRETGHEQYF.

This clone was observed at least ten times. Read data end 3 residues before the CDR3 end; the end is taken from the germline J gene. The rearrangement joins TRBV18 to TRBJ1-4, with 9 bases identical to TRBD1. V was pared by 8 bases and J by 8 bases, with 6 bases of the junction left unmatched. The CDR3 has 13 residues. Germline values: CDR1 KGHSH, CDR2 LQKENI. CDR3 sequence reads: CASGGQGGEKLFF. CDR3 DNA (partial): TGTGCCAGCGGGGGACAGGGAGGAGAAAAA.

This clone showed up many times. With the read ending 3 residues before the CDR3 end, the germline J gene is used to fill in that end. The chain has TRBV7-8 and TRBJ2-1; possibly TRBD1 for D (6 bases). The ends were cut back, 2 bases at V and 5 bases at J, with 10 bases in the middle. This CDR3 region has 14 residues. The germline V gene has CDR1 SGHVS and CDR2 FQNEAQ. CDR3: CASSLKGVDNEQFF. CDR3 bases read: TGTGCCAGCAGCTTAAAGGGGGTGGACAATGAG.

This clone was counted many times. The CDR3 extends 3 residues past the end of the read, so its final part is completed from the germline J gene. The chain employs TRBV10-1 and TRBJ2-7, with a tentative D call TRBD1 (6 bases). Trimming removed 3 bases from V and 4 bases from J, with 13 bases in between. The CDR3 covers 14 residues. Germline V gene lookup returns CDR1 WNHNN and CDR2 SYGVQD (reference sequence). CDR3: CASSEQGPPYEQYF. The part of the CDR3 DNA that was read is TGCGCCAGCAGTGAACAGGGACCCCCATACGAG.

This clone has at least ten counts. The read ends 3 residues early relative to the CDR3; the germline J gene fills the gap. The chain has TRBV19 and TRBJ2-2, with 7 bases that match TRBD2. The CDR3 loop spans 15 amino acids. The V gene's germline CDR1 is LNHDA and CDR2 SQIVND (reference sequence). Trimming removed 5 bases from V and 1 base from J; junction bases left unmatched: 4. CDR3 sequence reads: CASSRSGVNTGELFF. CDR3 bases read: TGTGCCAGTAGTCGGAGCGGGGTGAACACCGGGGAG.

This clone has ten or more counts. The CDR3 goes on 3 residues after the read ends, and that part is filled in from the germline J gene. The rearrangement links TRBV18 to TRBJ2-1; weak D call: TRBD1 (6 bases). CDR3 length equals 14 residues. Germline values: CDR1 KGHSH, CDR2 LQKENI. V lost 5 bases and J 4 bases, leaving 12 bases between the germline ends. The CDR3 protein is CASSFDRIYNEQFF. The CDR3 bases that were read are TGTGCCAGCTCATTCGACAGGATTTACAATGAG.

In its sample, this clone was seen many times. The read stops 3 residues short of the end of the CDR3; the missing end is completed from the germline J gene. This chain links TRBV5-5 with TRBJ2-7; D is unclear. Germline CDR1 reads SGHKS; CDR2 reads YYEKEE (reference sequence). V gave up 0 bases and J gave up 3 bases, with 7 bases separating them. The CDR3 is made up of 13 amino acids. The part of the CDR3 DNA that was read is TGTGCCAGCAGCTTGGATCCTCGCTACGAG. Residues: CASSLDPRYE. The full CDR3 protein is CASSLDPRYEQYF.

There are many counts of this clone. The read is 3 residues too short to cover the CDR3 end, so that end is filled in from the germline J gene. The V call is TRBV19, the J call TRBJ2-1; a possible D gene is TRBD1 (6 bases). The ends were cut back, 0 bases at V and 1 base at J, with 13 bases in the middle. The CDR3 covers 17 residues. Germline values: CDR1 LNHDA, CDR2 SQIVND (reference sequence). The CDR3 bases that were read are TGTGCCAGTAGTATAGATCCGACAGGAAATTCCTACAATGAG. Encoded protein: CASSIDPTGNSYNE. The full CDR3 protein reads CASSIDPTGNSYNEQFF.

This clone was counted at least ten times. The missing CDR3 end, 3 residues past where the read stops, is filled in from the germline J gene. The J gene is TRBJ2-7, the V gene TRBV6-7, with D possibly matching TRBD1 (6 bases). Being an ORF, TRBV6-7 has a function that is uncertain. The CDR3 contains 17 residues. The V and J ends lost 2 bases and 3 bases respectively, with 20 bases between them. The chain's CDR3 is CASSYRGPAGADYEQYF. Partial CDR3 DNA: TGTGCCAGCAGTTACCGTGGTCCGGCAGGGGCGGACTACGAG.

This clone was counted ten times or more. Read coverage stops 3 residues before the CDR3 terminus; the germline J gene supplies the remainder. The V and J genes are TRBV7-9 and TRBJ2-3, with TRBD2 matching 7 bases. The V segment lost 4 bases and the J segment 4 bases; nucleotides outside the gene matches: 5. CDR1 is SEHNR and CDR2 is FQNEAQ in the germline V gene (reference sequence). The CDR3 length is 14 residues. This CDR3 is CASSSSGNADTQYF. The DNA read from the CDR3 is TGTGCCAGCAGCTCGAGCGGGAATGCAGATACG.

This clone has ten or more counts. The read ends 3 residues shy of where the CDR3 ends; the end is completed using the germline J gene. The chain employs TRBV30 and TRBJ1-6, with D possibly TRBD1 on 6 matching bases. Per germline, CDR1 GTSNPN and CDR2 SVGIG (reference sequence). Trimming shortened V by 5 bases and J by 6 bases, and 11 bases separated the two germline ends. The CDR3 is made up of 13 amino acids. CDR3 DNA, as far as it was read: TGTGCCTGGGCAGGACAGAGTAATTCACCC. It encodes CAWAGQSNSP. The CDR3 in full is CAWAGQSNSPLHF.

This clone appeared many times. The read comes to an end 3 residues before the CDR3 does, leaving the germline J gene to fill in the end. The chain links TRBV4-2 to TRBJ2-7; weak D call: TRBD2 (6 bases). The CDR3 covers 17 residues. The V end was cut by 4 bases, the J end by 1 base, with 20 bases between. Looked up from germline, CDR1 is LGHNA and CDR2 is YNFKEQ. Incomplete CDR3 DNA: TGTGCCAGCAGCCCCGAAAGGAGGGGATCCCTTTCCTACGAG. This translates into CASSPERRGSLSYE. In full, the CDR3 is CASSPERRGSLSYEQYF.

This clone was found many times. The CDR3 DNA, read in part, is TGCGCCAGTAGCCTTTCGGTGAACACTGAA. This gives the protein CASSLSVNTE. The entire CDR3 is CASSLSVNTEAFF. The chain carries TRBV5-1 and TRBJ1-1; no firm D call. The missing CDR3 end, 3 residues past where the read stops, is filled in from the germline J gene. Germline V gene data show CDR1 as SGHRS and CDR2 as YFSETQ. The length of the CDR3 is 13 residues. Trimming cost V 8 bases and J 0 bases, with 11 bases left between them.

At least ten counts were recorded for this clone. Sequencing ends 3 residues short of the CDR3 end; the germline J gene provides the rest. The V gene is TRBV19, the J gene TRBJ1-2, with a weak D call TRBD1 (5 bases). In germline, CDR1 is LNHDA, CDR2 SQIVND (reference sequence). The length of the CDR3 is 14 residues. The CDR3 bases that were read are TGTGCCAGTAGTATCGGGACTCAAGGAAGAGGC. Translation: CASSIGTQGRG. The CDR3, in full, reads CASSIGTQGRGYTF.

About this clone: Just one base apart from a much larger clone, this may be a read error. The read terminates 3 residues before the CDR3 end, so the remaining end is supplied by the germline J gene. This chain connects TRBV10-3 to TRBJ2-7; 7 bases are a match to TRBD2. The length of the CDR3 is 16 residues. J lost 0 bases, V lost 5 bases, and 10 bases had no gene match. Per the germline V gene, CDR1 is ENHRY and CDR2 is SYGVKD. The CDR3 DNA, read in part, is TGTGCCATCAGTTCCTTAGCGGGCAGAAGCTCCTACGAG. Its protein product is CAISSLAGRSSYE. Given in full, the CDR3 is CAISSLAGRSSYEQYF.

This clone was recorded a few times. At one end the junction does not follow the germline gene, possibly because of a read error. The read comes to an end 3 residues before the CDR3 does, leaving the germline J gene to fill in the end. The J gene is TRBJ1-2, the V gene TRBV18; perhaps TRBD1 as D (5 bases). Germline loops: CDR1 KGHSH, CDR2 LQKENI. This CDR3 is 14 amino acids long. CDR3 DNA, as far as it was read: TGCACCAGCTCCCCCCCGCAGGGTGAATATGGC. This gives the protein CTSSPPQGEYG. The whole CDR3 is CTSSPPQGEYGYTF. The full variable domain, completed using reference TRBV18 and TRBJ1-2, is NAGVMQNPRHLVRRRGQEARLRCSPMKGHSHVYWYRQLPEEGLKFMVYLQKENIIDESGMPKERFSAEFPKEGPSILRIQQVVRGDSAAYFCTSSPPQGEYGYTFGSGTRLTVV.